This T cell receptor beta chain appears in the sequencing data of a study of T cell responses to AZD1222 COVID-19 vaccine. V shed 1 base, J shed 4 bases, and the junction held 6 bases outside the gene matches. This CDR3 has 15 residues. CDR1 and CDR2 (germline): SGHNT, YYREEE (reference sequence). Sequencing was performed with immunoSEQ multiplex PCR; in TCRdb, only in-frame clones are kept and a portion is missing. The table lists around 220,000 clones, about 95% of them singletons, with approximately 1.7% in the top ten. The table lists this clone with a count of one. This specimen consisted of peripheral blood, obtained 28 days after the second dose of the MenACWY control vaccine. This receptor was taken from an adult who received the MenACWY meningococcal vaccine as a control. The chain links TRBV5-4 to TRBJ1-2; TRBD1 agrees at 8 bases. As DNA, the CDR3 is TGTGCCAGCAGCTTGCCGGACAGGGCGGGCTATGGCTACACCTTC. Protein product: CASSLPDRAGYGYTF.